This T cell receptor beta chain was captured by sequencing in a study of blood T cell repertoires in COVID-19. Study-level background: Some COVID-19 samples were acute and others convalescent; all came from the United States, Italy and Spain. In each case, the material was cDNA or gDNA derived from T cells, B-cell-depleted T cells, or PBMCs.

In the original analysis: By means of reference gene primer amplification, nucleated cell counts were estimated. Clones were read by immunoSEQ multiplex PCR, and TCRdb kept only the in-frame ones, dropping some. The V and J calls and clone size are taken from that table; D and trimming were inferred from the DNA. The sample records 55,000 or so clones, almost 90% being singletons. The CDR3 covers 14 residues. Trimming cost V 4 bases and J 6 bases, with 13 bases left between them. From germline, CDR1 is SEHNR and CDR2 FQNEAQ (reference sequence). The J gene is TRBJ2-1, the V gene TRBV7-9; D is uncertain. The specimen was peripheral blood. This TCR derives from a man between 60 and 70 years old with active COVID-19. The CDR3, as DNA: TGTGCCAGCAGCTCCCTTCAAGCTGGCAATGAGCAGTTCTTC. It is translated as CASSSLQAGNEQFF. Using reference TRBV7-9 and TRBJ2-1 for the parts outside the CDR3, the full variable domain is DTGVSQNPRHKITKRGQNVTFRCDPISEHNRLYWYRQTLGQGPEFLTYFQNEAQLEKSRLLSDRFSAERPKGSFSTLEIQRTEQGDSAMYLCASSSLQAGNEQFFGPGTRLTVL.